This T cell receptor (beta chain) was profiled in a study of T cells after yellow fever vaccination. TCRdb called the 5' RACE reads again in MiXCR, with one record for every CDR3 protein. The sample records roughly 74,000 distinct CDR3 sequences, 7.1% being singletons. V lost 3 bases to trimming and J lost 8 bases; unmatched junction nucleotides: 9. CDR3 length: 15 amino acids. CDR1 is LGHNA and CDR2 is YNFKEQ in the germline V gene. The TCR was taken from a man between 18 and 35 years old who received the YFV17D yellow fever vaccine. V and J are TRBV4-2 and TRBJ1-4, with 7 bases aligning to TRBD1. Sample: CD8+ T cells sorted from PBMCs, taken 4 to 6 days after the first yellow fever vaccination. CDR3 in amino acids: CASSQGETGHEKLFF. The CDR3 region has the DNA TGTGCCAGCAGCCAGGGCGAGACAGGGCACGAAAAACTGTTTTTT.